The clone carrying this TCR beta chain was detected once. The target antigen is unknown. TCRdb's copy holds only in-frame clones and misses some; the assay was immunoSEQ multiplex PCR. The sample yields around 7,300 clones, approximately 84% seen once. The data were obtained in a study of immune cell composition in non-small cell lung cancer. Normal lung was taken at the farthest possible site, at least 3 cm from tumour. Genomic DNA came from frozen unsorted single-cell suspensions. V lost 7 bases and J lost 3, with 10 bases in between. Looked up from germline, CDR1 is MNHNS and CDR2 is SASEGT. There are 13 residues in the CDR3. Broader study findings: TIL tumour reactivity correlated with maximal tumour-associated clone frequency in adenocarcinoma. Roughly 75% of squamous and about 31% of adenocarcinoma cases had tumour-associated clones >0.5%. Tumour TCR-beta clonality showed no significant link to smoking pack-years.

V is TRBV6-1 and J is TRBJ1-5, with D maybe TRBD1 (6 bases). The specimen sequenced was non-adjacent lung tissue. This clonotype originated in a human donor with non-small cell lung cancer. CDR3 in amino acids: CASKGGFNQPQHF. As DNA, the CDR3 is TGTGCCAGCAAAGGGGGTTTCAATCAGCCCCAGCATTTT.